The T cell receptor (beta chain) under discussion was sequenced for a study of Ad26.COV2.S vaccination and SARS-CoV-2 variants. Study context: Donor joined the COV1001 Ad26.COV2.S trial arm. Dosing was one shot or two shots 56 days apart.

Germline values: CDR1 MNHEY, CDR2 SVGAGI. This CDR3 spans 15 amino acids. V lost 4 bases, J lost 0 bases, and 13 bases lay in between. Treatment: roughly 19 received Ad26.COV2.S at low or high dose, single or two shots; about 5 received placebo; per-sample allocation not given. Specimens were obtained on day 63 following the first vaccine or placebo injection. The donor was a Boston adult aged 18-55 years. Only in-frame clones appear in the TCRdb table, and some are missing; sequencing was by immunoSEQ multiplex PCR. Altogether about 390,000 clones are present, about 92% being singletons, with the ten largest covering around 1.8%.

The TCR comes from a person between 18 and 65 years old who received the Ad26.COV2.S COVID-19 vaccine or a placebo. The chain links TRBV6-5 to TRBJ2-7; D gene uncertain. The source was peripheral blood, collected in a trial of Ad26.COV2.S vaccine versus placebo. The CDR3 region has the DNA TGTGCCAGCAGTTCCTCTTGGACGGCCTCCTACGAGCAGTACTTC. It yields the protein CASSSSWTASYEQYF.